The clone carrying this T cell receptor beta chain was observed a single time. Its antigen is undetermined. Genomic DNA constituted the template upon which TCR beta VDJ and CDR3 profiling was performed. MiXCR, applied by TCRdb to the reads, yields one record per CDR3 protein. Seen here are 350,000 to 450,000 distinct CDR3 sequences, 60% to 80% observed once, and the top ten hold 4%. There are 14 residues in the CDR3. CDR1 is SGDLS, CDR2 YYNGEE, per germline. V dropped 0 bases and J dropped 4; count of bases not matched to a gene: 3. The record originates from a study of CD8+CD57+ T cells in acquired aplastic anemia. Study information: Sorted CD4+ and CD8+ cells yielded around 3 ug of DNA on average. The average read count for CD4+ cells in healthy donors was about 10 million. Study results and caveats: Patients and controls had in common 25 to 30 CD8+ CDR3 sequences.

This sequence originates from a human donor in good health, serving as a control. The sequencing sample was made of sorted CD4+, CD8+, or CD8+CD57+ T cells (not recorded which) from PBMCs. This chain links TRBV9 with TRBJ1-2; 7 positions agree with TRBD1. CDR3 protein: CASSVVGGAYGYTF. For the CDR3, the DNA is TGTGCCAGCAGCGTAGTAGGGGGCGCCTATGGCTACACCTTC.